This is a list of T cell receptor beta chains from one sample in a study of shared T cell receptors in the human thymus. Profiling relied on immunoSEQ multiplex PCR, and the TCRdb table lists in-frame clones only, not all of them. The sample records hundreds of thousands of clones, approximately 95% being singletons. Sequencing input: thymocytes. These receptors originate from a human donor. Both conserved end residues are part of each CDR3. Each record gives: J gene, V gene, D gene, clone size, CDR3 DNA, CDR3 protein. The D gene is left open where the match is weak. Clone size is shown for a subset of rows, as once, few, many or a class of expanded clone.

>TRBJ2-7|TRBV7-6|NA|NA
TGTGCCAGCAGCAAAGAGGGATTATCCTACGAGCAGTACTTC
CASSKEGLSYEQYF
>TRBJ1-3|TRBV7-2|NA|NA
TGTGCCAGCAGCTTAGTCGGAAACACCATATATTTT
CASSLVGNTIYF
>TRBJ2-7|TRBV7-2|TRBD2|NA
TGTGCCAGCAGCCGAGCGCGAACTAGCGGGAGAAAACTCTACGAGCAGTACTTC
CASSRARTSGRKLYEQYF
>TRBJ2-7|TRBV5-8|NA|NA
TGTGCCAGCAACCACAGGGTAACACTCGAGCAGTACTTC
CASNHRVTLEQYF
>TRBJ2-2|TRBV7-2|NA|NA
TGTGCCAGCAGTGCGAAAAGTCGACCGCGCGGGGAGCTGTTTTTT
CASSAKSRPRGELFF
>TRBJ2-7|TRBV28|TRBD1|NA
TGTGCCAGCAGTTTACACCCGACGACAGGGGGTTCTTGCGAGCAGTACTTC
CASSLHPTTGGSCEQYF
>TRBJ1-1|TRBV28|NA|NA
TGTGCCAGCAGTCCCTCCCCCGACAGACCGAACACTGAAGCTTTCTTT
CASSPSPDRPNTEAFF
>TRBJ2-4|TRBV27|TRBD2|NA
TGTGCCAGCAGTTTATCGGGCGGGAGGCTAGGGGAACCTCAGTACTTC
CASSLSGGRLGEPQYF
>TRBJ2-7|TRBV9|TRBD2|NA
TGTGCCAGCAGCGTAGAGGCGGGAGGGCCCTCCTACGAGCAGTACTTC
CASSVEAGGPSYEQYF
>TRBJ1-2|TRBV4-1|NA|NA
TGCGCCAGCAGCCAAGAAGGGCAGGGAGGGGGCTACACCTTC
CASSQEGQGGGYTF
>TRBJ2-1|TRBV6-5|NA|NA
TGTGCCAGCAGCACCGGGAGTCCGCGCTACAATGAGCAGTTCTTC
CASSTGSPRYNEQFF
>TRBJ2-1|TRBV20-1|TRBD1|NA
TGCAGTGCTAAACGACAGGGAAAGGTCTTC
CSAKRQGKVF
>TRBJ2-7|TRBV27|NA|NA
TGTGCCAGCAGTCTAATCCGGGGTCCAACCTACGAGCAGTACTTC
CASSLIRGPTYEQYF
>TRBJ2-3|TRBV28|TRBD2|NA
TGTGCCAGCAGTCTAGAGAACGGGAGGGCCCTCACAGATACGCAGTATTTT
CASSLENGRALTDTQYF
>TRBJ1-2|TRBV19|NA|NA
TGTGCCAGTATGCTTAGGGGGGGTTGTGATGGCTACACCTTC
CASMLRGGCDGYTF
>TRBJ2-2|TRBV5-4|TRBD2|NA
TGTGCCAGCAGCTTTGCGGGACTAGCGGGATCCACCGGGGAGCTGTTTTTT
CASSFAGLAGSTGELFF
>TRBJ1-3|TRBV28|TRBD1|once
TGTGCCAGCAGTAAGCCGGGACAGGGAAGCTTAAACACCATATATTTT
CASSKPGQGSLNTIYF
>TRBJ1-2|TRBV10-2|TRBD1|NA
TGCGCCAGCAGTGAGTCGATGGACAGGGGAGTAAACTATGGCTACACCTTC
CASSESMDRGVNYGYTF
>TRBJ2-7|TRBV28|NA|NA
TGTGCCAGCACCCGAGGGGATGCCGGGAAGAACGAGCAGTACTTC
CASTRGDAGKNEQYF
>TRBJ2-7|TRBV28|TRBD1|NA
TGTGCCAGCAGTTTATGCGACAGGGAAGCAAGGTACGAGCAGTACTTC
CASSLCDREARYEQYF
>TRBJ2-5|TRBV5-4|NA|NA
TGTGCCAGCAGCCCGGCCGGGACCCCCCCTCCCAACCAAGAGACCCAGTACTTC
CASSPAGTPPPNQETQYF
>TRBJ1-1|TRBV13|NA|NA
TGTGCCAGCAGCGCCCGGGACGGTAACACTGAAGCTTTCTTT
CASSARDGNTEAFF
>TRBJ2-2|TRBV27|NA|NA
TGTGCCAGCAGCCAACGGAGCACCGGGGAGCTGTTTTTT
CASSQRSTGELFF
>TRBJ1-1|TRBV27|TRBD1|NA
TGTGCCAGCAGTCTACCAGGGGGCTCGCGGACTGAAGCTTTCTTT
CASSLPGGSRTEAFF
>TRBJ2-5|TRBV28|TRBD2|NA
TGTGCCAGCAGGCAGTGGAGGCTCCTCAGCGCGGGAGGGCAAGAGACCCAGTACTTC
CASRQWRLLSAGGQETQYF
>TRBJ2-3|TRBV28|NA|NA
TGTGCCAGCAGCTCCGTCCATACGCAGTATTTT
CASSSVHTQYF
>TRBJ2-7|TRBV5-6|NA|NA
TGTGCCAGCAGCTTCCGTCAGGCATACTACGAGCAGTACTTC
CASSFRQAYYEQYF
>TRBJ2-3|TRBV7-2|TRBD2|NA
TGTGCCAGCAGCCGAGCGGGAAGGGACACAGATACGCAGTATTTT
CASSRAGRDTDTQYF
>TRBJ2-3|TRBV15|TRBD1|NA
TGTGCCACCAGCAGAGATGGGACAGGGGAATATACGCAGTATTTT
CATSRDGTGEYTQYF
>TRBJ1-1|TRBV6-5|NA|NA
TGTGCCAGCAGCCCCTCGTGGGGTAACACTGAAGCTTTCTTT
CASSPSWGNTEAFF
>TRBJ1-4|TRBV12-2|NA|NA
TGTGCAAGTCGCTTAGAGGGGTGGAGAAGGACTAATGAAAAACTGTTTTTT
CASRLEGWRRTNEKLFF
>TRBJ2-1|TRBV7-9|TRBD2|NA
TGTGCCAGCAGCCCGCGGGGGGCCATCAATGAGCAGTTCTTC
CASSPRGAINEQFF
>TRBJ2-5|TRBV9|TRBD2|NA
TGTGCCAGCAGCCCGAGACTAGCCGCAGGGTTTCAAGAGACCCAGTACTTC
CASSPRLAAGFQETQYF
>TRBJ2-1|TRBV5-6|TRBD1|NA
TGTGCCAGCAGCTGGGACAGGGGCTCAGTTTGGGATGAGCAGTTCTTC
CASSWDRGSVWDEQFF